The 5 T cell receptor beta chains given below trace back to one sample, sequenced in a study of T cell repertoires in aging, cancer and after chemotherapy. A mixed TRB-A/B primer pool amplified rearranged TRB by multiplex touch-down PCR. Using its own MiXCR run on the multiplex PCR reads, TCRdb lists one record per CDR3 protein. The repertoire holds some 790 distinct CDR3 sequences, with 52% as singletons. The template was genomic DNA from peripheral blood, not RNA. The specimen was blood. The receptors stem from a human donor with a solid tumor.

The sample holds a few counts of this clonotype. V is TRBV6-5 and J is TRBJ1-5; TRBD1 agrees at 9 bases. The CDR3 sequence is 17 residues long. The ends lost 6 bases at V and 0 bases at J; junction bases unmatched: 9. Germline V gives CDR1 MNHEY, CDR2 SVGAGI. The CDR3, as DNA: TGTGCCAGCAGCCGCGGACAGGGGACAGTTAGCAATCAGCCCCAGCATTTT. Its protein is CASSRGQGTVSNQPQHF.

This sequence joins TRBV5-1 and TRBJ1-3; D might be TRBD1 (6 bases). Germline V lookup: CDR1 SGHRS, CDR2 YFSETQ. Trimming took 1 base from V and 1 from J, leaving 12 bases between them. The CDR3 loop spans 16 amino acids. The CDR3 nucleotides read TGCGCCAGCAGCTTGCAGGGGACTCTATCTGGAAACACCATATATTTT. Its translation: CASSLQGTLSGNTIYF.

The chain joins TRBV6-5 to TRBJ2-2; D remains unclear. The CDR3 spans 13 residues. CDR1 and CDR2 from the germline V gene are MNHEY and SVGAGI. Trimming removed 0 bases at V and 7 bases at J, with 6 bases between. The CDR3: CASSYSLGGELFF. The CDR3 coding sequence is TGTGCCAGCAGTTACTCCCTGGGCGGGGAGCTGTTTTTT.

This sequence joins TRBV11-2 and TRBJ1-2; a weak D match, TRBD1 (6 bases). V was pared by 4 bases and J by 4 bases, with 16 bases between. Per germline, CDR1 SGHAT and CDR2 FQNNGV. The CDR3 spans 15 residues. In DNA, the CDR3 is TGTGCCAGCAGCTACCAGACAGGCAACTTCTATGGCTACACCTTC. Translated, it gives CASSYQTGNFYGYTF.

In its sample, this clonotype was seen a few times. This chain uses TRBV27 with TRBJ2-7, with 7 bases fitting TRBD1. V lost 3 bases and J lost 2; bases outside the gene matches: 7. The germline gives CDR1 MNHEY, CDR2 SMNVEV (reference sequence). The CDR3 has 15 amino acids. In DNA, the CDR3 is TGTGCCAGCAGTTTGACCGGGACAGCCCCCTACGAGCAGTACTTC. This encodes CASSLTGTAPYEQYF.